Reported below is one TCR beta chain. Cohorts were determined from participant-reported clinical history. For recovered donors of Cohort 3, there were two negative PCRs, clearance, or symptom resolution. Data came from immunoSEQ multiplex PCR; TCRdb stores just in-frame clones and leaves some out. The data contain about 250,000 clones, 85% to 90% of them singletons. This sample is drawn from a study of blood T cell repertoires in COVID-19. Germline CDR1 is LNHDA and CDR2 is SQIVND (reference sequence). This CDR3 comprises 15 residues. Unmatched junction bases numbered 13, after V lost 3 bases and J lost 11 bases.

Sample: PBMCs or T cells enriched from blood (not recorded which). This TCR derives from a man younger than 30 who had recovered from COVID-19. The rearrangement links TRBV19 to TRBJ2-3, with 8 positions matching TRBD1. CDR3 protein: CASSIGQGAAVWQYF. The CDR3 DNA is TGTGCCAGTAGTATTGGTCAGGGGGCGGCAGTATGGCAGTATTTT.